Detailed here is one T cell receptor beta chain. The antigen is not known. This record belongs to a study of cytomegalovirus exposure and HLA in healthy donors. Study-wide points: Many donors carried some public TCRs, although rarity characterized most TCR sequences.

Per germline, CDR1 SGHDN and CDR2 FVKESK. V lost 4 bases and J lost 5; bases outside the gene matches: 7. This CDR3 has 14 amino acids. Libraries were prepared by immunoSEQ multiplex PCR; TCRdb keeps only in-frame clonotypes and omits some of them. The table records tens of thousands of clones, approximately 93% of them present only once. The rearrangement uses TRBV14 and TRBJ2-5, with 7 positions matching TRBD1. The specimen was PBMCs. This TCR was recovered from a woman in her 30s in good health and CMV-seropositive. The DNA for the CDR3 is TGTGCCAGCAGCCCGCGACAGGGCTGGGAGACCCAGTACTTC. Its translation is CASSPRQGWETQYF.